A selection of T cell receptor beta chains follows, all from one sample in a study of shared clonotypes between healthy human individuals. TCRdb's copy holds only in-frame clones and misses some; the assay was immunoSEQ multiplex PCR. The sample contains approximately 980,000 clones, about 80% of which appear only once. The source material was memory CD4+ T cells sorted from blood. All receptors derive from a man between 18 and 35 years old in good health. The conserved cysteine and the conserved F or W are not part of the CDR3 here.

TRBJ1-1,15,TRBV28,ASSDPGQGVKNTEAF
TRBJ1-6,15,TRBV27,ASRGTGLSTINSPLH
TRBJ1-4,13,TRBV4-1,ASSQDEGSDEKLF
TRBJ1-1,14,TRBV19,ASSRRRTEANTEAF
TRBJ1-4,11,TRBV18,ASSPGSNEKLF
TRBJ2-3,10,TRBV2,ASSEPPDTQY
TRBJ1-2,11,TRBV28,ASSSGGVYGYT
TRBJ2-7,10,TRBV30,AWSVIGGRQY
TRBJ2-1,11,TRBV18,ASSPDISLQQF
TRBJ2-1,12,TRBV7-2,ASSLAGSLNEQF
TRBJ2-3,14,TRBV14,ASSQGASGSADTQY
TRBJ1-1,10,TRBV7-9,ASSRDHTEAF
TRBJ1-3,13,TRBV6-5,ASSPEQGNGNTIY
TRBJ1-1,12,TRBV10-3,AISDPRGNTEAF
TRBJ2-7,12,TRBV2,AIGGLAGGKEQY
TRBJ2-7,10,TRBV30,AWKEGLYEQY
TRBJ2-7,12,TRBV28,ASRWQGKTYEQY
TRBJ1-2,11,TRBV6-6,ASSSGQNYGYT
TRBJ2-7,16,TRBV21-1,ASSARSNLAGGPYEQY
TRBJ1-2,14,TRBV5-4,ASSPKLGTRDYGYT
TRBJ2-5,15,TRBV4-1,ASSQDLNRGLKETQY
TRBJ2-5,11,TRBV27,ASSPRLEETQY
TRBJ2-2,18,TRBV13,ASSLYRPTRGTVNTGELF
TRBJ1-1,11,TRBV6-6,ASSQQYNTEAF
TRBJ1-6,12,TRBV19,ASRKDPYNSPLH
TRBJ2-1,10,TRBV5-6,ASSLQIYEQF
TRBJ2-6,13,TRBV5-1,ASREAVSGANVLT
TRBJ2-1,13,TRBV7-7,ASSPTSGANNEQF
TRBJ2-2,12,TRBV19,ASSIVQNTGELF
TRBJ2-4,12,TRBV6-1,ASTPGQGRFIQY
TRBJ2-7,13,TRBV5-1,ASSLVGQGIHEQY
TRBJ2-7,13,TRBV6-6,ASRMTGTETEEQY
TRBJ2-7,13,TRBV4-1,ASSQDRAELYEQY
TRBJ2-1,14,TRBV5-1,ASSLVSGTGSNEQF
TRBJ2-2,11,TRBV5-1,ASSFGAAGELF
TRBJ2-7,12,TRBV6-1,ASRFELVTWEQY
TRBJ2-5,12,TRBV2,ASSRDRNQETQY
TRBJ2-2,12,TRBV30,AWLRQLNTGELF
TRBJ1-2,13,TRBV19,ASRQMVTGDYGYT
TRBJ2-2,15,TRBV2,ASSIPRTGVDTGELF
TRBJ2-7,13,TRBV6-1,ASSDPGQVFYEQY
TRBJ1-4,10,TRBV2,ASSESAGELF
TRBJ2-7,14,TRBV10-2,ASSESGPTWGYEQY
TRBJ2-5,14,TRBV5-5,ASSPRGGGIQETQY
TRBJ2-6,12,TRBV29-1,SVGGATGANVLT
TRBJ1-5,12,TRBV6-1,ASSAGEGNQPQH
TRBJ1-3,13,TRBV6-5,ASSYEPGAGNTIY
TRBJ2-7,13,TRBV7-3,ASSLNHRGGYEQY
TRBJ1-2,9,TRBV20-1,SATDSPGYT
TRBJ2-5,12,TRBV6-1,ASSLRDGQETQY
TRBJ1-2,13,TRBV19,ASTPDGQGARGYT
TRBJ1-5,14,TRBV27,ASRHRTGDSNQPQH
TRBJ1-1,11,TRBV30,AWSQGPNTEAF
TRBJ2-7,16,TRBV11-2,ASSAGTSGGLESYEQY
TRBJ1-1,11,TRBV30,AWTLHMNTEAF
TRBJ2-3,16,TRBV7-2,ASSLDGLAGRYTDTQY
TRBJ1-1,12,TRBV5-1,ASSSGQGRVEAF
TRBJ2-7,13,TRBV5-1,ASSYGGTGTREQY